This section outlines one T cell receptor beta chain sequence together with its context. The antigen is unknown. The PCR was carried out with 60 Vbeta primers and 13 Jbeta primers. Generated by immunoSEQ multiplex PCR, the TCRdb table keeps only in-frame clones and is missing some. Of 200,000 to 250,000 clones in the sample, roughly 88% are singletons; the top ten hold 0.71%. This CDR3 has 14 residues. Trimming cost V 5 bases and J 5 bases, with 15 bases left between them. Germline V gene sequence: CDR1 LNHDA, CDR2 SQIVND (reference sequence). This sample was included in a study of cytomegalovirus exposure and HLA in healthy donors. Study background: An early data release held some 85 million unique TCRs from HLA-typed donors. Of fewer than 450 genotyped donors, 65% to 85% clustered with self-reported Caucasian donors.

Study-wide points: The analysis excluded some indistinguishable V segments, including TRBV6-2 and TRBV6-3.

The clonotype originates from a boy aged 2 to 9 in good health and CMV-seronegative. This chain links TRBV19 with TRBJ2-5; weak D call: TRBD1 (6 bases). The sequenced material came from PBMCs. CDR3 in DNA: TGTGCCAGTAGTTCCTTGGACAGTTGGGAGACCCAGTACTTC. Translation gives CASSSLDSWETQYF.